This T cell receptor beta chain was captured in a study of blood T cell repertoires in COVID-19. At the level of the study: T cells, B-cell-depleted T cells, or PBMCs provided the cDNA or gDNA that served as material.

As handled by the study authors: From reference gene primer amplification, estimates of nucleated cell counts were derived. Some clones are missing from TCRdb's copy, which holds only in-frame ones; the method was immunoSEQ multiplex PCR. The DNA gave D and trimming, while V, J and clone size come from that table. The table lists 30,000 to 40,000 clones, around 73% of them singletons. Regarding this clone: One end of the junction does not line up with germline, which may come from a read error.

This CDR3 has 12 residues. The clonotype originates from a woman aged 55-75 years with acute or convalescent COVID-19. The specimen sequenced was peripheral blood. The chain combines TRBV12-3 or TRBV12-4 with TRBJ1-3; a weak D match, TRBD1 (5 bases). This CDR3 is CASSFGDAGRLF. CDR3 coding DNA: TGTGCCAGCAGTTTTGGAGACGCGGGACGACTATTT.